Many counts were recorded for the clone carrying this TCR beta chain. This record belongs to a study of HIV-infected patients and healthy controls. The repertoire came from unfractionated whole blood and reflected all unsorted peripheral T cells. The RNA source was a 2.5 ml peripheral blood draw. Germline CDR1 SGDLS, CDR2 YYNGEE. The CDR3 is 15 residues long. J was trimmed by 0 bases and V by 0 bases; bases with no gene match: 2. Reverse transcription used around 500 ng RNA and constant-region primers for alpha and beta. Alpha and beta chain libraries were made separately by chain-specific third strand synthesis with multiplexing indices. MiXCR, applied by TCRdb to the 5' RACE reads, yields one record per CDR3 protein. Of fewer than 25,000 distinct CDR3 sequences in the sample, 7.5% to 9% were seen once.

Sequenced sample: blood. The chain recombines TRBV9 with TRBJ1-1; 7 bases match TRBD1. The receptor was isolated from an adult in good health. The CDR3 DNA reads as TGTGCCAGCAGCGTAGCTACAGGGGTGAACACTGAAGCTTTCTTT. This sequence encodes CASSVATGVNTEAFF.